Sequencing of this T cell receptor (beta chain) was carried out in a study of blood T cell repertoires in COVID-19. The overall study: Samples taken during acute and convalescent COVID-19 were collected in the United States, Italy and Spain. The analysed material was cDNA or gDNA that came from T cells, B-cell-depleted T cells, or PBMCs.

Profiled with immunoSEQ multiplex PCR; TCRdb holds only in-frame clones, not every one. The sample contains about 200,000 clones, around four fifths of which appear only once. V shed 4 bases and J shed 7 bases, with 17 bases lying between them. CDR3 length: 14 residues. Looked up from germline, CDR1 is LGHDT and CDR2 is YNNKEL (reference sequence). The material sequenced was peripheral blood. The sequence came from a woman in her forties or fifties with acute or convalescent COVID-19. This chain connects TRBV3-1 (or the pseudogene TRBV3-2) to TRBJ2-7; weak D call: TRBD2 (6 bases). CDR3 nucleotides: TGTGCCAGCAGCCGAGGTTCCGGGGGTGGTGAGCAGTACTTC. Translating gives CASSRGSGGGEQYF.